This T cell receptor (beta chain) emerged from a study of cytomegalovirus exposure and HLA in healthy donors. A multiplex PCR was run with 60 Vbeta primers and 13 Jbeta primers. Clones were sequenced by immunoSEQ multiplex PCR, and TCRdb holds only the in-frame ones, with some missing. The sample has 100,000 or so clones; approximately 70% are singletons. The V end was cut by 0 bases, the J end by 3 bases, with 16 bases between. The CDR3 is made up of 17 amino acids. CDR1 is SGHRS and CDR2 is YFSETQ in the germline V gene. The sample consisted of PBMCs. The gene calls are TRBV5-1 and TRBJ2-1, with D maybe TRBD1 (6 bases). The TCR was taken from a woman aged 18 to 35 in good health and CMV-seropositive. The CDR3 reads CASSLAGTSSYYNEQFF. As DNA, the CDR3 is TGCGCCAGCAGCTTGGCCGGGACATCGTCCTACTACAATGAGCAGTTCTTC.